These 14 T cell receptor beta chains were sequenced from one sample in a study of OX40 agonist ivuxolimab in advanced cancers. Libraries were built with the immunoSEQ multiplex PCR assay. As stored in TCRdb, this immuneACCESS dataset retains in-frame rearrangements with V and J assigned. A fraction of the clones does not appear; measured against another copy, unresolved V genes explain less than half of the discrepancy, and the remainder lacks a known reason. The sample records tens of thousands of clones, roughly nine tenths of which are singletons. The ten top clones hold roughly 2.5% of the sample. Material: CD4+ or CD8+ T cells sorted from blood, obtained in a trial of the OX40 agonist ivuxolimab. Source of these receptors: an adult with an advanced solid tumor such as melanoma, head and neck, liver or kidney cancer.

The J gene is TRBJ2-1, the V gene TRBV5-1, with 11 bases that match TRBD2. Germline CDR1 SGHRS, CDR2 YFSETQ. This CDR3 region has 15 residues. The V and J ends lost 4 bases and 6 bases, in that order; junction bases with no gene match: 6. In DNA form, the CDR3 reads TGCGCCAGCAGCGGGCTAGCGGGAGGTGGCAATGAGCAGTTCTTC. This gives the protein CASSGLAGGGNEQFF.

The V gene is TRBV5-6, the J gene TRBJ2-5; possible D gene TRBD2, 7 bases. V lost 3 bases to trimming and J lost 2 bases, with 14 bases between them. CDR1 is SGHDT and CDR2 is YYEEEE in the germline V gene. This CDR3 comprises 15 residues. For the CDR3, the DNA is TGTGCCAGCAGCTGGGGGCCGGGGGGTCAAGAGACCCAGTACTTC. It translates to CASSWGPGGQETQYF.

The rearrangement joins TRBV19 to TRBJ2-7, with TRBD2 matching 8 bases. CDR1 LNHDA and CDR2 SQIVND come from the germline V gene (reference sequence). V shed 5 bases and J 5 bases; nucleotides not matched to a gene: 5. CDR3 length: 13 amino acids. The CDR3 sequence is CASSLLAGNEQYF. CDR3 bases: TGTGCCAGTAGTCTTCTAGCGGGTAACGAGCAGTACTTC.

This chain links TRBV5-4 with TRBJ2-2, with D uncertain. Trimming took off 2 bases at V and 0 bases at J, with 8 bases between the two ends. CDR3 length equals 15 residues. Germline assignment: CDR1 SGHNT and CDR2 YYREEE (reference sequence). The CDR3 DNA is TGTGCCAGCAGCTTTAGGCAGACGAACACCGGGGAGCTGTTTTTT. The encoded protein is CASSFRQTNTGELFF.

This sequence joins TRBV21-1 and TRBJ2-3. TRBV21-1 is a pseudogene locus. The CDR3 totals 13 residues. CDR3 bases: TGTGCCAGCAGCGCCCAGGACGGGGATACGCAGTATTTT. The encoded protein is CASSAQDGDTQYF.

The chain uses TRBV18 and TRBJ2-2, with 12 bases matching TRBD2. V gave up 4 bases and J gave up 1 base; unmatched junction bases: 7. The CDR3 consists of 18 residues. Germline CDR1 reads KGHSH; CDR2 reads LQKENI. CDR3 nucleotides: TGTGCCAGCTCACTAAGCCGGACTAGCGGGGTGAACACCGGGGAGCTGTTTTTT. Encoded protein: CASSLSRTSGVNTGELFF.

The CDR3 region is CASSLGGSNQPQHF. The CDR3 DNA is TGCGCCAGCAGCTTGGGGGGGAGCAATCAGCCCCAGCATTTT. The rearrangement joins TRBV5-1 to TRBJ1-5; D is perhaps TRBD1 (5 bases). The CDR3 sequence is 14 residues long. CDR1 and CDR2 (germline): SGHRS, YFSETQ. V was clipped by 0 bases and J by 1 base, with 5 bases between them.

The chain links TRBV6-1 to TRBJ1-2, with D possibly TRBD1 on 6 matching bases. Per germline, CDR1 MNHNS and CDR2 SASEGT. The CDR3 consists of 14 residues. Trimming stripped 3 bases from V and 7 bases from J, with 15 bases between. The CDR3 sequence: CASSEGTLPPGYTF. The DNA for the CDR3 is TGTGCCAGCAGTGAGGGGACACTCCCCCCTGGCTACACCTTC.

V is TRBV11-2 and J is TRBJ2-5; no reliable D call. Germline values: CDR1 SGHAT, CDR2 FQNNGV. There are 14 residues in the CDR3. With 0 bases removed from V and 4 bases from J, the gap between germline ends came to 9 bases. CDR3 DNA: TGTGCCAGCAGCTTAGATCTTCTGGGAGAGACCCAGTACTTC. This translates into CASSLDLLGETQYF.

This chain uses TRBV7-2 with TRBJ2-1; 7 nucleotides agree with TRBD2. This CDR3 comprises 12 residues. V lost 8 bases and J lost 6; bases outside the gene matches: 4. CDR1 is SGHTA and CDR2 is FQGNSA in the germline V gene. The CDR3 region has the DNA TGTGCCAGCGGGCGGGAGAGCAATGAGCAGTTCTTC. Translating gives CASGRESNEQFF.

The V and J genes are TRBV18 and TRBJ2-3; the D is unclear. V was cut by 0 bases and J by 3 bases, with 13 bases left in between. The CDR3 loop spans 16 amino acids. CDR1 and CDR2 from the germline V gene are KGHSH and LQKENI. The CDR3 region is CASSPPRQIETDTQYF. In DNA, the CDR3 is TGTGCCAGCTCACCACCGCGGCAGATAGAAACAGATACGCAGTATTTT.

CDR3 residues: CATMEGGLTYEQYF. The CDR3 nucleotides read TGTGCCACCATGGAGGGGGGACTAACCTACGAGCAGTACTTC. V usage is TRBV6-1 and J usage is TRBJ2-5; TRBD2 might be the D (7 bases). The DNA matches TRBJ2-7 better at its end, which makes the J call doubtful. The length of the CDR3 is 14 residues. From germline, CDR1 is MNHNS and CDR2 SASEGT.

The rearrangement links TRBV19 to TRBJ1-5, with a possible D match to TRBD1 (5 bases). There are 13 residues in the CDR3. CDR1 is LNHDA and CDR2 is SQIVND in the germline V gene (reference sequence). The germline V and J ends were trimmed by 5 bases and 3 bases, with 8 bases remaining between them. The CDR3 bases are TGTGCCAGTAGTGCAGGGCCCAATCAGCCCCAGCATTTT. Encoded protein: CASSAGPNQPQHF. The full variable domain, in which reference TRBV19 and TRBJ1-5 provide the parts outside the CDR3, is DGGITQSPKYLFRKEGQNVTLSCEQNLNHDAMYWYRQDPGQGLRLIYYSQIVNDFQKGDIAEGYSVSREKKESFPLTVTSAQKNPTAFYLCASSAGPNQPQHFGDGTRLSIL.

This clone appeared a few times. This chain links TRBV10-3 with TRBJ1-5; 7 nucleotides match TRBD1. The V gene end was trimmed by 5 bases and the J gene end by 8 bases; junction bases not matched to a gene: 9. In germline, CDR1 is ENHRY, CDR2 SYGVKD. This CDR3 contains 14 residues. The CDR3 loop reads CAISRQGIGEPQHF. CDR3 DNA sequence: TGTGCCATCAGTAGACAGGGAATAGGGGAGCCCCAGCATTTT.